Listed below are T cell receptor beta chains from one sample, sequenced in a study of T cell repertoires in cytomegalovirus infection. No antigen is known for these receptors. TCRdb passed the reads through MiXCR, listing each CDR3 protein once. Of about 900,000 distinct CDR3 sequences in the sample, about a third are singletons; the top ten hold more than 13%. Source: cultured CD8+ T cells from PBMCs, taken from culture after CMV antigen stimulation. These receptors all come from a human donor in good health (CMV status not recorded). Some clones in this sample may be carry-over from other donors' samples. Each CDR3 is given with its conserved first and last residue. A D gene is named only where the DNA matches it firmly. Clone size is given for some rows only: seen once, a few or many times, or a class if the clone is expanded.

J	size	D	V	DNA	CDR3
TRBJ1-4	few	TRBD1	TRBV7-9	TGTGCCAGCAGCTCGAACAGGGGCCGGGAAAAACTGTTTTTT	CASSSNRGREKLFF
TRBJ1-1	few	NA	TRBV7-2	TGTGCCAGCAGGCTTAGGGGGGGCACGAACACTGAAGCTTTCTTT	CASRLRGGTNTEAFF
TRBJ2-3	NA	TRBD2	TRBV20-1	TGCAGTGCCTGGGGGGGTCAGCTTTCTACGCAGTATTTT	CSAWGGQLSTQYF
TRBJ2-2	NA	NA	TRBV5-6	TGTGCCAGCAGCTTGGCTACCACCGGGGAGCTGTTTTTT	CASSLATTGELFF
TRBJ1-2	NA	NA	TRBV20-1	TGCAGTGCTTCTTATCCTACTCACGACACCTTC	CSASYPTHDTF
TRBJ1-4	few	NA	TRBV7-9	TGTGCCAGCAGCGATGGCTATAGTAATGAAAAACTGTTTTTT	CASSDGYSNEKLFF
TRBJ2-1	NA	NA	TRBV5-6	TGTGCCAGCAGCTTGGGGGGGGCGTTTTCCTACAATGAGCAGTTCTTC	CASSLGGAFSYNEQFF
TRBJ2-2	few	TRBD2	TRBV6-5	TGTGCCAGCAGTTACTCTAGCGGGGGTAACGGGGAGCTGTTTTTT	CASSYSSGGNGELFF
TRBJ1-2	many	NA	TRBV7-2	TGTGCCAGCAGCTTTATGAGGGGCTATGGCTACACCTTC	CASSFMRGYGYTF
TRBJ2-1	many	NA	TRBV19	TGTGCCAGTAGTATAGGTGGTCCCAATGAGCAGTTCTTC	CASSIGGPNEQFF
TRBJ1-2	many	NA	TRBV7-2	TGTGCCAGCAGCTTAGTAGGATTTCTCTACTATGGCTACACCTTC	CASSLVGFLYYGYTF